A single sample gave rise to the 25 T cell receptor beta chains below, sequenced in a study of human T cells and chemical hapten exposure. Described time point: patch test 1, 2 weeks after DPC sensitization. Treatment defined: therapeutic diphenylcyclopropenone sensitization with weekly scalp DPC. TCRdb reanalysed the RACE reads using MiXCR and keeps one entry per CDR3 protein. The sample shows about 380,000 distinct CDR3 sequences, 4% to 5.5% of them seen only once. Sequenced material: whole blood, taken in connection with sensitization to the hapten diphenylcyclopropenone (DPC). These receptors originate from a woman aged 45-65 years with alopecia areata. Some clones in this sample may be carry-over from other donors' samples.

This clonotype was seen a handful of times. The J gene is TRBJ2-1, the V gene TRBV4-1, with 8 bases lining up with TRBD2. Germline V lookup: CDR1 MGHRA, CDR2 YSYEKL. V dropped 4 bases and J dropped 1; count of bases not matched to a gene: 6. The CDR3 runs 16 residues. The CDR3 loop reads CASSPDPGGSYNEQFF. CDR3 DNA: TGCGCCAGCAGCCCTGATCCGGGAGGGTCCTACAATGAGCAGTTCTTC.

This clonotype was counted at least ten times. The chain combines TRBV6-5 with TRBJ2-7; 7 bases match TRBD1. The CDR3 sequence is 14 residues long. V was pared by 0 bases and J by 4 bases, with 3 bases of the junction left unmatched. The germline gives CDR1 MNHEY, CDR2 SVGAGI. CDR3 bases: TGTGCCAGCAGTTACTCACAGGGGCCTTACGAGCAGTACTTC. This encodes CASSYSQGPYEQYF.

This clonotype was detected a few times. The chain couples TRBV20-1 to TRBJ1-1, with 7 nucleotides matching TRBD1. Germline V gene data show CDR1 as DFQATT and CDR2 as SNEGSKA (reference sequence). The CDR3 totals 14 residues. J was trimmed by 3 bases and V by 1 base; bases with no gene match: 5. In DNA, the CDR3 is TGCAGTGCTAGAGGGACAGGCACGGACACTGAAGCTTTCTTT. Translated: CSARGTGTDTEAFF.

This clonotype was recorded many times. This chain's CDR3 is CASTGDGGTDTQYF. CDR3 coding DNA: TGTGCCAGCACGGGGGACGGAGGCACAGATACGCAGTATTTT. The V and J genes are TRBV6-2 or TRBV6-3 and TRBJ2-3, with D maybe TRBD2 (6 bases). V lost 7 bases and J lost 1, with 12 bases in between. The germline gives CDR1 MNHEY, CDR2 SVGEGT. The CDR3 spans 14 residues.

This clonotype was observed at least ten times. The gene calls are TRBV5-6 and TRBJ1-2; D unresolved. The CDR3 is made up of 12 amino acids. Deletions cut 7 bases from V and 1 base from J, with 8 bases between. In germline, CDR1 is SGHDT, CDR2 YYEEEE. CDR3 coding DNA: TGTGCCAGCGGGAATATTAACTATGGCTACACCTTC. Translated, it gives CASGNINYGYTF.

This clonotype showed up many times. This chain links TRBV5-4 with TRBJ2-7; TRBD1 matches 7 bases. CDR1 and CDR2 (germline): SGHNT, YYREEE (reference sequence). The J segment lost 2 bases and the V segment lost 4 bases, leaving 6 bases of the junction unmatched. The CDR3 is 14 amino acids. Here the CDR3 reads CASSKQDRPYEQYF. The CDR3 DNA sequence: TGTGCCAGCAGCAAACAGGACAGGCCCTACGAGCAGTACTTC.

This clonotype was picked up many times. The chain has TRBV4-2 and TRBJ2-3; 10 nucleotides align to TRBD2. The CDR3 extends over 17 amino acids. Germline V gene data show CDR1 as LGHNA and CDR2 as YNFKEQ. V trimming: 4 bases; J trimming: 2 bases; junction bases outside the gene matches: 9. The CDR3 sequence is CASSRLLAGGTTDTQYF. CDR3 nucleotides: TGTGCCAGCAGCCGCCTGTTAGCGGGAGGAACCACAGATACGCAGTATTTT.

A note on this clonotype: A much larger clone is a single base away; this may be a read error. No conserved phenylalanine or tryptophan is present at the end of the CDR3, so a read error is the likely explanation. V and J are TRBV6-2 or TRBV6-3 and TRBJ1-1, with 9 bases that match TRBD1. Looked up from germline, CDR1 is MNHEY and CDR2 is SVGEGT. The CDR3 totals 14 residues. With 6 bases clipped from V and 6 bases from J, the junction kept 8 bases outside the gene matches. The CDR3 DNA reads as TGTGCCAGCAGAGGACAGGGGCATGGGGCTGAAGCTTTCTTA. Its protein is CASRGQGHGAEAFL.

This clonotype was seen ten or more times. V is TRBV10-3 and J is TRBJ2-7; a possible D gene is TRBD1 (6 bases). This CDR3 is built from 14 residues. CDR1 ENHRY and CDR2 SYGVKD come from the germline V gene. The V gene lost 3 bases and the J gene lost 1 base, with 10 bases spanning the gap. CDR3 loop: CAISDSGQSYEQYF. The DNA for the CDR3 is TGTGCCATCAGTGATTCGGGACAATCCTACGAGCAGTACTTC.

This clonotype was seen ten or more times. The rearrangement joins TRBV4-2 to TRBJ1-1; D gene unclear. This CDR3 is 15 amino acids long. Trimming took 0 bases from V and 6 from J, leaving 14 bases between them. Germline V lookup: CDR1 LGHNA, CDR2 YNFKEQ. CDR3 coding DNA: TGTGCCAGCAGCCAAGATGGCATTACCATCGCTGAAGCTTTCTTT. Amino acids: CASSQDGITIAEAFF.

The chain uses TRBV2 and TRBJ1-5, with a tentative D call TRBD1 (5 bases). The CDR3 runs 14 residues. Trimming took 3 bases from V and 0 from J, leaving 6 bases between them. The germline gives CDR1 SNHLY, CDR2 FYNNEI. CDR3 DNA: TGTGCCAGCAGTGACAGGGTTAGCAATCAGCCCCAGCATTTT. Translation gives CASSDRVSNQPQHF.

The chain uses TRBV21-1 and TRBJ1-2; the table's D call, TRBD1, has no DNA check behind it. TRBV21-1 is designated a pseudogene. The CDR3 is 13 amino acids. CDR3 in DNA: TGTGCCAGCACCTTCGCGAGGGGGCATGGCTACACCTTC. Encoded protein: CASTFARGHGYTF.

The chain has TRBV14 and TRBJ2-2; 8 nucleotides match TRBD1. The CDR3 contains 14 residues. Trimming cost V 4 bases and J 7 bases; bases outside gene matches: 5. Germline V CDR1 and CDR2: SGHDN, FVKESK. CDR3: CASSPYRGNGELFF. The CDR3 DNA reads TGTGCCAGCAGCCCCTACAGGGGGAACGGGGAGCTGTTTTTT. Full variable domain (rest looked up from reference TRBV14 and TRBJ2-2): EAGVTQFPSHSVIEKGQTVTLRCDPISGHDNLYWYRRVMGKEIKFLLHFVKESKQDESGMPNNRFLAERTGGTYSTLKVQPAELEDSGVYFCASSPYRGNGELFFGEGSRLTVL.

J is TRBJ2-7 and V is TRBV6-5; 10 nucleotides align to TRBD1. Trimming at V came to 4 bases and at J to 6 bases, leaving 3 bases not matched to a gene. Germline assignment: CDR1 MNHEY and CDR2 SVGAGI. The CDR3 is 13 amino acids. CDR3 protein: CASSFGTGAEQYF. The DNA of the CDR3 is TGTGCCAGCAGTTTCGGGACAGGGGCCGAGCAGTACTTC.

This clonotype was found many times. The chain combines TRBV9 with TRBJ2-3; D is tentatively TRBD1 or TRBD2 (5 bases each). Germline V gives CDR1 SGDLS, CDR2 YYNGEE. This CDR3 is 17 amino acids long. Trimming pared 1 base from V and 0 bases from J, leaving 15 bases between. The CDR3 sequence is CASSVSGTIHSTDTQYF. CDR3 bases: TGTGCCAGCAGCGTAAGTGGGACGATCCATAGCACAGATACGCAGTATTTT. The variable domain in full, with the rest retrieved from reference TRBV9 and TRBJ2-3, is DSGVTQTPKHLITATGQRVTLRCSPRSGDLSVYWYQQSLDQGLQFLIQYYNGEERAKGNILERFSAQQFPDLHSELNLSSLELGDSALYFCASSVSGTIHSTDTQYFGPGTRLTVL.

This clonotype has just a few counts. This chain joins TRBV5-1 and TRBJ2-2, with D perhaps being TRBD1 or TRBD2 (5 bases each). The CDR3 has 13 residues. Germline-derived CDR1 and CDR2 are SGHRS and YFSETQ. Deletions cut 7 bases from V and 4 bases from J, with 11 bases between. CDR3 DNA: TGCGCCAGCTCCGGGACGGGCACCGGGGAGCTGTTTTTT. It specifies CASSGTGTGELFF. The whole variable domain, filled in from reference TRBV5-1 and TRBJ2-2, reads KAGVTQTPRYLIKTRGQQVTLSCSPISGHRSVSWYQQTPGQGLQFLFEYFSETQRNKGNFPGRFSGRQFSNSRSEMNVSTLELGDSALYLCASSGTGTGELFFGEGSRLTVL.

The sample holds many counts of this clonotype. J is TRBJ2-5 and V is TRBV7-2; 7 bases fit TRBD2. The CDR3 is 15 residues long. Per the germline V gene, CDR1 is SGHTA and CDR2 is FQGNSA. V lost 4 bases to trimming and J lost 1 base; unmatched junction nucleotides: 6. The CDR3 nucleotides read TGTGCCAGCAGCTCAGCGGGGCGATTCCAAGAGACCCAGTACTTC. It is translated as CASSSAGRFQETQYF.

This clonotype was seen a handful of times. The rearrangement joins TRBV23-1 to TRBJ2-5; D is undetermined. TRBV23-1 is given ORF status, its function remaining uncertain. This CDR3 is built from 13 residues. Deletions cut 4 bases from V and 3 bases from J, with 9 bases between. CDR3 in DNA: TGCGCCAGCAGTCCGGGCACGGAAGAGACCCAGTACTTC. This gives the protein CASSPGTEETQYF.

The V and J genes are TRBV12-3 or TRBV12-4 and TRBJ2-7; TRBD2 might be the D (6 bases). The V and J ends lost 3 bases and 2 bases respectively, with 14 bases between them. This CDR3 has 15 amino acids. In DNA form, the CDR3 reads TGTGCCAGCAGTTTTGGGCCCGCGGGGACCTACGAGCAGTACTTC. It translates to CASSFGPAGTYEQYF.

This clonotype was seen many times. The chain uses TRBV20-1 and TRBJ2-3; weak D call: TRBD2 (5 bases). The CDR3 runs to 14 residues. Germline loops: CDR1 DFQATT, CDR2 SNEGSKA (reference sequence). Trimming removed 6 bases from V and 0 bases from J, with 13 bases in between. CDR3 sequence: CSAPDLRSTDTQYF. CDR3 in DNA: TGCAGTGCCCCGGACTTGCGCAGCACAGATACGCAGTATTTT.

This clonotype was counted many times. The rearrangement joins TRBV5-6 to TRBJ1-1; D is undetermined. CDR3 length: 14 amino acids. CDR1 and CDR2 (germline): SGHDT, YYEEEE. V lost 5 bases and J lost 5, with 16 bases in between. CDR3 loop: CASSPPTGGTEAFF. The CDR3 DNA sequence: TGTGCCAGCAGTCCACCGACGGGCGGGACTGAAGCTTTCTTT.

The chain carries TRBV28 and TRBJ2-7; D unresolved. Trimming pared 2 bases from V and 2 bases from J, leaving 10 bases between. CDR3 length: 14 amino acids. The V gene's germline CDR1 is MDHEN and CDR2 SYDVKM. The CDR3, as DNA: TGTGCCAGCAGTTTACTCCAGCAGACCTACGAGCAGTACTTC. Amino acid sequence: CASSLLQQTYEQYF.

This clonotype showed up just a few times. V usage is TRBV9 and J usage is TRBJ2-4, with 10 positions matching TRBD2. The CDR3 extends over 17 amino acids. V was pared by 3 bases and J by 3 bases, with 9 bases of the junction left unmatched. Germline lookup yields CDR1 SGDLS and CDR2 YYNGEE. Here the CDR3 DNA reads TGTGCCAGCAGCGAGAGCGGGGGGGCGAATGTCAAAAACATTCAGTACTTC. Encoded protein: CASSESGGANVKNIQYF.

This clonotype was found many times. CDR3 coding DNA: TGCAGTGCTAGGGCCCTCGCGATGAACACTGAAGCTTTCTTT. Its protein product is CSARALAMNTEAFF. The genes are TRBV20-1 and TRBJ1-1; no clear D. This CDR3 region has 14 residues. The germline V gene encodes CDR1 DFQATT and CDR2 SNEGSKA (reference sequence). Deletions cut 3 bases from V and 0 bases from J, with 11 bases between.

The genes are TRBV20-1 and TRBJ2-4, with 7 positions matching TRBD1. With 5 bases clipped from V and 3 bases from J, the junction kept 10 bases outside the gene matches. The CDR3 consists of 15 residues. Germline CDR1 DFQATT, CDR2 SNEGSKA (reference sequence). The CDR3 loop is CSAAPLTGYKNIQYF. CDR3 DNA: TGCAGTGCTGCTCCTCTGACAGGGTACAAAAACATTCAGTACTTC.